The rows below give T cell receptor beta chains drawn from one sample of a study of OX40 agonist ivuxolimab in advanced cancers. Profiled with immunoSEQ multiplex PCR; TCRdb holds only in-frame clones, not every one. The sample has about 100,000 clones, roughly 90% seen once. Sequencing was performed on CD4+ or CD8+ T cells sorted from blood, taken in a trial of the OX40 agonist ivuxolimab. Receptors originate from an adult with an advanced solid tumor such as melanoma, head and neck, liver or kidney cancer. Each CDR3 is given with its conserved first and last residue. A D gene is named only where the DNA matches it firmly. Expanded clones get a size class; other rows say once, few or many, or leave the size out.

TRBV5-5	-	TRBJ1-1	TRBD1	TGTGCCAGCAGCTTGGGACAGGGGGTGAGGACTGAAGCTTTCTTT	CASSLGQGVRTEAFF
TRBV7-9	-	TRBJ1-2	-	TGTGCCAGCAGCTTACAATTGCAGTCGAGTACCGATGGCTACACCTTC	CASSLQLQSSTDGYTF
TRBV30	-	TRBJ2-3	-	TGTGCCTGGAGGGAGGGGGGGACAGATACGCAGTATTTT	CAWREGGTDTQYF
TRBV29-1	-	TRBJ2-7	TRBD2	TGCAGCGTTGAAGTGCTTGGGGGGACCGGGACTATCGGCGAGCAGTACTTC	CSVEVLGGTGTIGEQYF
TRBV19	-	TRBJ2-1	-	TGTGCCAGTAGTCTACTACATGAGCAGTTCTTC	CASSLLHEQFF
TRBV2	-	TRBJ1-4	-	TGTGCCAGCAACCCCAGGTCAAGTGCAACTAATGAAAAACTGTTTTTT	CASNPRSSATNEKLFF
TRBV30	once	TRBJ1-4	-	TGTGCCTGGAGGCCCCGGTTGCTAGCTGATGAAAAACTGTTTTTT	CAWRPRLLADEKLFF
TRBV19	-	TRBJ2-5	-	TGTGCCAGTAGTGAAGAGGAGACCCAGTACTTC	CASSEEETQYF
TRBV5-1	-	TRBJ2-7	TRBD1	TGCGCCAGCAGCCTCGGGACAGGTGTATCCTACGAGCAGTACTTC	CASSLGTGVSYEQYF
TRBV6-1	-	TRBJ2-5	-	TGTGCCAGCAGTGCGGACCTCCAAGAGACCCAGTACTTC	CASSADLQETQYF
TRBV10-3	-	TRBJ2-5	TRBD1	TGTGCCATCAGTGAATCAGGGGGTCACTCTAAAGAGACCCAGTACTTC	CAISESGGHSKETQYF
TRBV2	once	TRBJ1-5	-	TGTGCCAGCAGGGGACTACGTAGGAATCAGCCCCAGCATTTT	CASRGLRRNQPQHF
TRBV28	-	TRBJ1-6	-	TGTGCCAGCAGTTTAAGGCCCGGGGCTCCAACCCTCCACTTT	CASSLRPGAPTLHF
TRBV7-8	-	TRBJ2-1	TRBD2	TGTGCCAGCAGCCCACTGGGGACTAGCCACAATGAGCAGTTCTTC	CASSPLGTSHNEQFF
TRBV7-9	-	TRBJ2-3	-	TGTGCCAGCAGCCGCCCGGGGTCGGGGATTTTGAGCACAGATACGCAGTATTTT	CASSRPGSGILSTDTQYF
TRBV10-1	-	TRBJ2-2	TRBD2	TGCGCCAGCAGTGAGTTAGCGGGAGGGGCCGGGGAGCTGTTTTTT	CASSELAGGAGELFF
TRBV5-8	-	TRBJ1-1	TRBD1	TGTGCCAGCAGCTTTGAAGGGGGCTGGACTGAAGCTTTCTTT	CASSFEGGWTEAFF
TRBV19	-	TRBJ1-3	-	TGTGCCAGCTTCGGCAGCTCTGGAAACACCATATATTTT	CASFGSSGNTIYF
TRBV6-1	-	TRBJ1-4	TRBD1	TGTGCCAGCAGTGATGAGGACAGGGGAAACGAAAAACTGTTTTTT	CASSDEDRGNEKLFF
TRBV30	-	TRBJ1-1	TRBD1	TGTGCCTGGGCGGACAGGGGGGGGACTGAAGCTTTCTTT	CAWADRGGTEAFF
TRBV7-3	-	TRBJ1-5	TRBD1	TGTGCCAGCAGCTTAACCGGGACAGGGGACCAGCCCCAGCATTTT	CASSLTGTGDQPQHF
TRBV6-1	-	TRBJ2-7	TRBD1	TGTGCCAGCTCTGCCGGGACAGGTCCTTACGAGCAGTACTTC	CASSAGTGPYEQYF
TRBV30	-	TRBJ2-7	-	TGTGCCTGGAGTGTACCAACCAGCCTACTGGCCTACGAGCAGTACTTC	CAWSVPTSLLAYEQYF
TRBV6-5	once	TRBJ1-2	TRBD1	TGTGCCAGCAGTTACTTCTTGCAGGGGGGTAACTATGGCTACACCTTC	CASSYFLQGGNYGYTF
TRBV30	-	TRBJ2-4	-	TGTGCCTGGGGACCGACAGAAAACATTCAGTACTTC	CAWGPTENIQYF
TRBV2	-	TRBJ1-1	-	TGTGCCAGCAGTTTAGACAGGAACACTGAAGCTTTCTTT	CASSLDRNTEAFF
TRBV5-1	-	TRBJ2-2	TRBD1	TGCGCCAGCAGCTTGGCCCCCCAGGGGGCAAACACCGGGGAGCTGTTTTTT	CASSLAPQGANTGELFF
TRBV9	-	TRBJ1-2	-	TGTGCCAGCAGCGTCGCGGTGAACTATGGCTACACCTTC	CASSVAVNYGYTF
TRBV6-1	-	TRBJ2-7	TRBD1	TGTGCCAGCAGTGCATCGGGACAGGTGTCCTACGAGCAGTACTTC	CASSASGQVSYEQYF
TRBV18	-	TRBJ1-4	TRBD1	TGTGCCAGCTCACCCTACCGGGACAGACGCGAAAAACTGTTTTTT	CASSPYRDRREKLFF
TRBV6-1	-	TRBJ2-1	-	TGTGCCAGCAGTCCCAGCGGGCTGGTCTACAATGAGCAGTTCTTC	CASSPSGLVYNEQFF
TRBV7-8	-	TRBJ1-3	-	TGTGCCAGCAGCTTAATGTCAGGCTGGCAATCTGGAAACACCATATATTTT	CASSLMSGWQSGNTIYF
TRBV7-2	-	TRBJ2-1	-	TGTGCCAGCAGCCCCAGATCTCTTTTGCAGTTCTTC	CASSPRSLLQFF
TRBV6-5	-	TRBJ2-5	-	TGTGCCAGCAGTTATGGACTCCAAGAGACCCAGTACTTC	CASSYGLQETQYF
TRBV6-6	-	TRBJ2-7	-	TGTGCCAGCAGTTACTCGACTGGATACGAGCAGTACTTC	CASSYSTGYEQYF
TRBV19	-	TRBJ1-2	-	TGTGCCAGTAGTAACCGGAGGGTTAACTATGGCTACACCTTC	CASSNRRVNYGYTF
TRBV9	-	TRBJ2-3	-	TGTGCCAGCAGCCCGCGCGGTTCCGCAGATACGCAGTATTTT	CASSPRGSADTQYF
TRBV2	-	TRBJ2-1	TRBD2	TGTGCCAGCAGTGAATTCGCTAGCGGGGTGTACAATGAGCAGTTCTTC	CASSEFASGVYNEQFF
TRBV30	-	TRBJ2-3	-	TGTGCCTGGAGTGTACGACCCCTTTTCGGGGGGGGGACAGGAACGCAGTATTTT	CAWSVRPLFGGGTGTQYF
TRBV7-7	-	TRBJ2-5	-	TGTGCCAGCAGCTTAGCGCCGGGAAAGGAGACCCAGTACTTC	CASSLAPGKETQYF